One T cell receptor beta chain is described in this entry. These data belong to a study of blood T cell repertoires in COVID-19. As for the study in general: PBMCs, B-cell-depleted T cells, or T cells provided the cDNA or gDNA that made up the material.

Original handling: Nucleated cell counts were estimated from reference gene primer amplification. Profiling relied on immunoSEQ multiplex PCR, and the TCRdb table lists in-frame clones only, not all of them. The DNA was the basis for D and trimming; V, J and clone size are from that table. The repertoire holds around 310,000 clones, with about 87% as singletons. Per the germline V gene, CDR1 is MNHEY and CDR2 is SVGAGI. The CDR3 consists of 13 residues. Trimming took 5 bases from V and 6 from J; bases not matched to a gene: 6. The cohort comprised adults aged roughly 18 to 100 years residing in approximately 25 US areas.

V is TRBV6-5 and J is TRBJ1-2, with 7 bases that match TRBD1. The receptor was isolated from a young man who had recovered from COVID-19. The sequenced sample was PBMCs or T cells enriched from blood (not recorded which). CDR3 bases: TGTGCCAGCAGTAACAGGGGACCTAATGGCTACACCTTC. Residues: CASSNRGPNGYTF.